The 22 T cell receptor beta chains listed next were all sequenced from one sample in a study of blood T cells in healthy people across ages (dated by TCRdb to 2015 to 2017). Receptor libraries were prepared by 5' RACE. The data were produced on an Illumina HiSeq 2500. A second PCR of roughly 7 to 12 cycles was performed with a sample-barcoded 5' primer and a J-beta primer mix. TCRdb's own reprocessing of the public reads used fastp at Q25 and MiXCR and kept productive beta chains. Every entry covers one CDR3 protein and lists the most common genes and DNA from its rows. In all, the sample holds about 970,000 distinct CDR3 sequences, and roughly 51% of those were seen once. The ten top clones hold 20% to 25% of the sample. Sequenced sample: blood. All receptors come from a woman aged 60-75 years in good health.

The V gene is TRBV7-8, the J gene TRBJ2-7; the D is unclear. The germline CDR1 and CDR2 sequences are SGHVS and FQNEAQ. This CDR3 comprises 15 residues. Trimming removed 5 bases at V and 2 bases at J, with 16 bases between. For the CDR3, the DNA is TGTGCCAGCAGCCAACTGACCGGGCAGCCCTACGAGCAGTACTTC. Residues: CASSQLTGQPYEQYF.

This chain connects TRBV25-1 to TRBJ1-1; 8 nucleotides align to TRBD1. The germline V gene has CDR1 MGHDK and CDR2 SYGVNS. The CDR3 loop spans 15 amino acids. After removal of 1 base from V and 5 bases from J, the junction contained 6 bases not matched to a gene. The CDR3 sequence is CASSELGQGRTEAFF. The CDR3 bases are TGTGCCAGCAGTGAATTAGGACAGGGAAGAACTGAAGCTTTCTTT. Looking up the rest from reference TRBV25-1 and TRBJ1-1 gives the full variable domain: EADIYQTPRYLVIGTGKKITLECSQTMGHDKMYWYQQDPGMELHLIHYSYGVNSTEKGDLSSESTVSRIRTEHFPLTLESARPSHTSQYLCASSELGQGRTEAFFGQGTRLTVV.

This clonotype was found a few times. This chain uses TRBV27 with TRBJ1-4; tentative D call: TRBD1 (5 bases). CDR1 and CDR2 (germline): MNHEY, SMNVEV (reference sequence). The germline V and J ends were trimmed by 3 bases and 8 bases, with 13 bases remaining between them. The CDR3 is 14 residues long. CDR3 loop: CASSFRGVGEKLFF. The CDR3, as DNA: TGTGCCAGCAGTTTTAGAGGGGTAGGAGAAAAACTGTTTTTT.

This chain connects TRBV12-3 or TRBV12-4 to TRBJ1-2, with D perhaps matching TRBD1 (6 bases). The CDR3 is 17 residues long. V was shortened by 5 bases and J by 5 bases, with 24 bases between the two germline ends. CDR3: CASSPPYTGGAKYGYTF. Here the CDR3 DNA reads TGTGCCAGCAGTCCCCCCTATACGGGGGGCGCGAAGTATGGCTACACCTTC.

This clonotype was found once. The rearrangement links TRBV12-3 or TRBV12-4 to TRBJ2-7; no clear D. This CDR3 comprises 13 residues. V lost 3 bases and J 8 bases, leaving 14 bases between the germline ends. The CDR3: CASSLIPSDQQYF. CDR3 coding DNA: TGTGCCAGCAGTTTGATCCCAAGCGACCAGCAGTACTTC.

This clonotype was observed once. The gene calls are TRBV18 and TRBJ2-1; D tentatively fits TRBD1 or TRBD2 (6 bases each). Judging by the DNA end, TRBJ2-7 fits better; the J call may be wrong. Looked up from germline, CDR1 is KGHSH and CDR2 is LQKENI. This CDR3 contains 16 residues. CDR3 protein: CASSRGAGHSYNEQYF. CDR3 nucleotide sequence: TGTGCCAGCTCACGGGGGGCGGGTCACTCCTACAATGAGCAGTACTTC.

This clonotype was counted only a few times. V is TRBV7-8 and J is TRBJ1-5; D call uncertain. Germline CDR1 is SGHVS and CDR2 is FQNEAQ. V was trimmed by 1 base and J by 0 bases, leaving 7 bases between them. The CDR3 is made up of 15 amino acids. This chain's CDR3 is CASSLEHHSNQPQHF. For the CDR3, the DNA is TGTGCCAGCAGCTTAGAACACCATAGCAATCAGCCCCAGCATTTT.

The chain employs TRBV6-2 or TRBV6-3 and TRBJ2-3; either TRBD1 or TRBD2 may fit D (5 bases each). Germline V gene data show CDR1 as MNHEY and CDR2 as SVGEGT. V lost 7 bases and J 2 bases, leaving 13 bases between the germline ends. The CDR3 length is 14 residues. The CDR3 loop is CASNGWGTTDTQYF. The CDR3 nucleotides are TGTGCCAGCAACGGTTGGGGGACCACAGATACGCAGTATTTT.

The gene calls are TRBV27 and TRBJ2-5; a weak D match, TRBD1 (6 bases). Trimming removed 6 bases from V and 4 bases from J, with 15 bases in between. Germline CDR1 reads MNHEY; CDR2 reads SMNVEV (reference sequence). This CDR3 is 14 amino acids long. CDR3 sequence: CASSRGHPSETQYF. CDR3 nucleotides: TGTGCCAGCAGCCGGGGACATCCCTCAGAGACCCAGTACTTC.

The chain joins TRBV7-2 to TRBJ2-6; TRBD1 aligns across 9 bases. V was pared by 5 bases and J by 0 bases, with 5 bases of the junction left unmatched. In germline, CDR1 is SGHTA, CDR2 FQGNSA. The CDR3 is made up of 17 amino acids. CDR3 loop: CASSAQGARSGANVLTF. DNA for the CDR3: TGTGCCAGCAGCGCACAGGGGGCCCGCTCTGGGGCCAACGTCCTGACTTTC.

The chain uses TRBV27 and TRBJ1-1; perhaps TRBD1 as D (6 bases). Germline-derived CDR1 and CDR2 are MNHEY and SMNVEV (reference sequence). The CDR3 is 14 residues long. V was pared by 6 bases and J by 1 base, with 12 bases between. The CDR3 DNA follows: TGTGCCAGCAGACCCCAGGGGTCGAACACTGAAGCTTTCTTT. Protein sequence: CASRPQGSNTEAFF.

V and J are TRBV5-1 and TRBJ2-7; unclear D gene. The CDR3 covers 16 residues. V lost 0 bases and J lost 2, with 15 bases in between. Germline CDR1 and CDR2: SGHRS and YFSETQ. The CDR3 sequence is CASSLGGGTAPYEQYF. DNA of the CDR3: TGCGCCAGCAGCTTGGGAGGCGGAACGGCGCCCTACGAGCAGTACTTC.

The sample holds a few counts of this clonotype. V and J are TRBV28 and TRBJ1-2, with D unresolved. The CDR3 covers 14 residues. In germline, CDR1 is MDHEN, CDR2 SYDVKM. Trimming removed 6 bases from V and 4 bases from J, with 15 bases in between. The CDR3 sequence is CASRPEGSFYGYTF. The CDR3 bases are TGTGCCAGCAGGCCCGAGGGCAGTTTCTATGGCTACACCTTC.

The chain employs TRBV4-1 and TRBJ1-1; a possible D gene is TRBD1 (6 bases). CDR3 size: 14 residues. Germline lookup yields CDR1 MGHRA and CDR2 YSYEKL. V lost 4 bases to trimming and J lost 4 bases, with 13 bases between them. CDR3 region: CASSLGGLVTEAFF. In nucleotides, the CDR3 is TGCGCCAGCAGCCTAGGGGGTTTGGTCACTGAAGCTTTCTTT.

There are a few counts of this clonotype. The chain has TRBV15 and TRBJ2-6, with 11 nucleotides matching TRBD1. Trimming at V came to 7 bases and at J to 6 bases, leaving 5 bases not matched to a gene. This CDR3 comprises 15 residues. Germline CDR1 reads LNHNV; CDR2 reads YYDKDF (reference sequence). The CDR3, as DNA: TGTGCCACCAAACGGACAGGGGGCAAGGCCAACGTCCTGACTTTC. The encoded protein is CATKRTGGKANVLTF. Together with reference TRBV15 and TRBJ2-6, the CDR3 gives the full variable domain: DAMVIQNPRYQVTQFGKPVTLSCSQTLNHNVMYWYQQKSSQAPKLLFHYYDKDFNNEADTPDNFQSRRPNTSFCFLDIRSPGLGDTAMYLCATKRTGGKANVLTFGAGSRLTVL.

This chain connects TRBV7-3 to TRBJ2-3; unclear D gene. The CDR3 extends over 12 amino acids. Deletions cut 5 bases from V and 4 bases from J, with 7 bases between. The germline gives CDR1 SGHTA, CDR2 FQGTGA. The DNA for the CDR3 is TGTGCCAGCAGCAAGTACGCAGATACGCAGTATTTT. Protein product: CASSKYADTQYF.

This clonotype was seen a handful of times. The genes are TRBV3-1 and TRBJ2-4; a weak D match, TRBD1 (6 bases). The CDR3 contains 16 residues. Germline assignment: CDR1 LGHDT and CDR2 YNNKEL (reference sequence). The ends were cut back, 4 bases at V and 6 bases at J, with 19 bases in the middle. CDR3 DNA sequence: TGTGCCAGCAGCCGAGGACAGACCCTACCTACAAACATTCAGTACTTC. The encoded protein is CASSRGQTLPTNIQYF.

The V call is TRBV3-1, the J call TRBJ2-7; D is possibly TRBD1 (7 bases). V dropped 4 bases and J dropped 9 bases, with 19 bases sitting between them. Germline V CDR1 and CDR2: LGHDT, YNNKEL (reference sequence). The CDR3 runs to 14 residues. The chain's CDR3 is CASSPTPQGGAQYF. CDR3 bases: TGTGCCAGCAGCCCCACCCCGCAGGGGGGCGCGCAGTACTTC.

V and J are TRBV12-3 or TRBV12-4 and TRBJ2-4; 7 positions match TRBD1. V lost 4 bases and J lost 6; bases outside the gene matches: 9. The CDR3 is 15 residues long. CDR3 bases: TGTGCCAGCAGTTCCAACAGGGGTTCGAGAAACATTCAGTACTTC. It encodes CASSSNRGSRNIQYF.

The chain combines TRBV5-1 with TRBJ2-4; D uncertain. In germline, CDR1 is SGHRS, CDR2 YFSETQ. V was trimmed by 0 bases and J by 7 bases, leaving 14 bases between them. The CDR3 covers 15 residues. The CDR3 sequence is CASSLGPEVMNIQYF. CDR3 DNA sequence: TGCGCCAGCAGCTTGGGGCCAGAAGTAATGAACATTCAGTACTTC.

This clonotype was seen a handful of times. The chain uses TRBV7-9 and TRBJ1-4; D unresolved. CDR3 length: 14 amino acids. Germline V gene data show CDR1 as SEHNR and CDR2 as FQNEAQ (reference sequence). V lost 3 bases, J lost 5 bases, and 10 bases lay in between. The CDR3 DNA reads TGTGCCAGCAGCTTTAACAGTCAAAATGAAAAACTGTTTTTT. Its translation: CASSFNSQNEKLFF.

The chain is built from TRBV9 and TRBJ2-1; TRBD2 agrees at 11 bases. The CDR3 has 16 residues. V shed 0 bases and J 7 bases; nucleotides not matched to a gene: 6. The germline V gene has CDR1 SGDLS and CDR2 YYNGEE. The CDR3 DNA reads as TGTGCCAGCAGCGTAGCTACTAGCGGGAGTAAGAATGAGCAGTTCTTC. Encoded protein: CASSVATSGSKNEQFF.